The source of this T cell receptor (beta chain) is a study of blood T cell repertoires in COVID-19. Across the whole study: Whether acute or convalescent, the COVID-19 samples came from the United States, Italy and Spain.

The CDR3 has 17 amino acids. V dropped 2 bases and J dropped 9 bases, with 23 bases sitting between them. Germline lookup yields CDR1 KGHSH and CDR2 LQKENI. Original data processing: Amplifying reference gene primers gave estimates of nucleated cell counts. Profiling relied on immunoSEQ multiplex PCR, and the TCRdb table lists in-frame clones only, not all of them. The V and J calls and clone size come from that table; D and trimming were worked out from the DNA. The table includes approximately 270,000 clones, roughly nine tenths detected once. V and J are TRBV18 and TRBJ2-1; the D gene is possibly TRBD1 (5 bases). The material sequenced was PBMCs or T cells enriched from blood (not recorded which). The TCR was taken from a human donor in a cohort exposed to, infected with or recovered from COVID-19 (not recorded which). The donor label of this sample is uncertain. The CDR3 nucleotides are TGTGCCAGCTCACCAGAGACAGTACTTGCCCAAAGGGGTGAGCAGTTCTTC. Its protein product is CASSPETVLAQRGEQFF.